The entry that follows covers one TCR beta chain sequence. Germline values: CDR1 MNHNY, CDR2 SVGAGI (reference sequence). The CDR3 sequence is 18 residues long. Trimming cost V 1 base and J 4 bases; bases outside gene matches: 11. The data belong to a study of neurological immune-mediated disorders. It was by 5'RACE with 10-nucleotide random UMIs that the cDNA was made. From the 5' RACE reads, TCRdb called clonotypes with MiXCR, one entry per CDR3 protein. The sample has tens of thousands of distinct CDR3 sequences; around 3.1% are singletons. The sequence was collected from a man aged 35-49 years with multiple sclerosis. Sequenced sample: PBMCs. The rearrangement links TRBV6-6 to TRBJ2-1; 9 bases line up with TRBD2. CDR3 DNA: TGTGCCAGCAGTTACTACCCCGGGAATAGCGGGGGATACAATGAGCAGTTCTTC. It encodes CASSYYPGNSGGYNEQFF.